This paragraph reports one TCR beta chain. The antigen this receptor binds is unknown. No clone much larger than this one lies a single base away; base qualities are absent. This entry comes from a study of cytomegalovirus exposure and HLA in healthy donors (dated by TCRdb to the late 2010s). About the full investigation: According to a later analysis, one platform produced both the 110 or so validation repertoires and the roughly 650 repertoires of the first cohort. In addition to the first cohort of 666 subjects, a separate validation cohort of 120 different subjects was used. The study aimed to test whether cataloging public T cell receptors could reveal signatures of past pathogen exposure. The study combined high-throughput TCR immunosequencing, statistical association of individual TCRs with disease status, and machine learning to predict cytomegalovirus infection status. Study-wide conclusions, independent of this receptor: A later analysis found that TCRs clustered in the first cohort also tended to co-occur in the 100 to 150 validation repertoires, with approximately 94% of cluster scores above 0. Most TCR sequences were observed very rarely across donors, whereas some public TCRs were present in many individuals. In the study, 164 TCR beta chains were listed as associated with cytomegalovirus. In both the original and validation cohorts, the classifier was reported to diagnose cytomegalovirus status with high specificity and sensitivity. A few of the identified cytomegalovirus-associated TCR beta chains were confirmed in vitro to be specific for cytomegalovirus antigens. According to the authors, the approach could potentially be generalized to other disease states and immunological phenotypes. A later analysis lacked HLA typing for the validation cohort, so it scored co-occurrence in that cohort across all 120 or so repertoires.

Library preparation was by the immunoSEQ multiplex PCR assay. On the study's bioinformatics: A statistical classification framework was built for diagnosing cytomegalovirus status from the catalog of TCR beta chain sequences. TCRdb holds this immuneACCESS table with in-frame rearrangements only. Some clones are missing; in checked studies, unresolved V genes explain under half, and the rest has no known cause. The DNA gave D and trimming, while V, J and clone size come from that table. Across this sample there are 150,000 to 200,000 clones, with around nine tenths seen only once. 2% to 2.5% of the sample is taken by the ten largest. The donors were included in the validation cohort of over a hundred subjects, a group kept apart from the approximately 700-subject first cohort. CDR1 is given as SGHKS and CDR2 as YYEKEE, both from the germline V gene (reference sequence). Trimming at the junction amounts to 0 bases on V and 13 bases on J, and the germline ends lie 13 bases apart. From the cysteine through the phenylalanine, the CDR3 covers 12 amino acids. The read is trimmed to its CDR3 DNA, 36 bases read in frame from base 1.

The chain uses TRBV5-5 and TRBJ2-5; TRBD2 could be the D gene, as 5 bases match. Sequencing was performed on PBMCs. This sequence originates from a woman under 30 in good health and CMV-seronegative. Read as DNA, the sequence is TGTGCCAGCAGCTTGGGGCGGGCGCTGATGTACTTC. Translated, it gives CASSLGRALMYF. The variable domain in full, with residues beyond the CDR3 obtained from the reference TRBV5-5 and TRBJ2-5 genes, is DAGVTQSPTHLIKTRGQQVTLRCSPISGHKSVSWYQQVLGQGPQFIFQYYEKEERGRGNFPDRFSARQFPNYSSELNVNALLLGDSALYLCASSLGRALMYFGPGTRLLVL.